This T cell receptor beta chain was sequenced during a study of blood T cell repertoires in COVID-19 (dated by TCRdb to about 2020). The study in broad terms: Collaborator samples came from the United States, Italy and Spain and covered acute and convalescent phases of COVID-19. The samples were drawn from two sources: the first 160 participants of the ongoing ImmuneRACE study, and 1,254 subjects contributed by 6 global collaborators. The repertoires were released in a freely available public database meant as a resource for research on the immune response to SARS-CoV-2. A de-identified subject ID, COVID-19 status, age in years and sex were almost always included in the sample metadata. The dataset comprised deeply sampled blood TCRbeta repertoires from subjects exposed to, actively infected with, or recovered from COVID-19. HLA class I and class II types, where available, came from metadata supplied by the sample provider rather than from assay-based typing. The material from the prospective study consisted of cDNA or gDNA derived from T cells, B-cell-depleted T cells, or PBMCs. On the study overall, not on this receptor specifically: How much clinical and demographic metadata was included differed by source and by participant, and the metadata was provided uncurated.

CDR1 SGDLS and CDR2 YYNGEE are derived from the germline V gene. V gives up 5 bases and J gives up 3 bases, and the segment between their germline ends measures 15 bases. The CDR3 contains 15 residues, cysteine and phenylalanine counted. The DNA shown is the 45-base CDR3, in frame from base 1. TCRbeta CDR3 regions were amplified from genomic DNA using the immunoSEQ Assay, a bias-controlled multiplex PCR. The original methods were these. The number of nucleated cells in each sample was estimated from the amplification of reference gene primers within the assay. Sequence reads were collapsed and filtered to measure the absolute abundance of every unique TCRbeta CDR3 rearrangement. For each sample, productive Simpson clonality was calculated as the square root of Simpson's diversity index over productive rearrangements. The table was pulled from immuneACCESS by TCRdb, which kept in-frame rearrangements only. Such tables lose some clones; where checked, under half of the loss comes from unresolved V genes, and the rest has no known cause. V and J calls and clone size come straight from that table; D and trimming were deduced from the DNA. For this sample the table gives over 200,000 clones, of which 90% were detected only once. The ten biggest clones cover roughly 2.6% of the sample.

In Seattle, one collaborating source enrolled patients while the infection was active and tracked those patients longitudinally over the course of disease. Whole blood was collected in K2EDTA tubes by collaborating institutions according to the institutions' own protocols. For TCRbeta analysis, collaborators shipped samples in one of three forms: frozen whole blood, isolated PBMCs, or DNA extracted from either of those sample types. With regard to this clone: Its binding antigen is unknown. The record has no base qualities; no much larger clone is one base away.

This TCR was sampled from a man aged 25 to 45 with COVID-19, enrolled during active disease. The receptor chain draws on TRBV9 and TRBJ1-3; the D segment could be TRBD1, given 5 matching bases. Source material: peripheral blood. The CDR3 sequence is CASRAGGIDGNTIYF. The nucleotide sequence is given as TGTGCCAGCAGGGCGGGGGGTATTGATGGAAACACCATATATTTT.